This T cell receptor (beta chain) comes out of a study of OX40 agonist ivuxolimab in advanced cancers. Sequencing used immunoSEQ multiplex PCR; TCRdb keeps in-frame clones, though not all of them. Of around 70,000 clones in the sample, just under 85% were seen once. CDR1 and CDR2 from the germline V gene are SGHTA and FQGNSA. The CDR3 spans 15 residues. V dropped 5 bases and J dropped 5 bases, with 16 bases sitting between them. J is TRBJ1-5 and V is TRBV7-2, with TRBD1 as a possible D gene (5 bases). The sequence derives from an adult with an advanced solid tumor such as melanoma, head and neck, liver or kidney cancer. Here the sequenced sample was CD4+ or CD8+ T cells sorted from blood, taken in a trial of the OX40 agonist ivuxolimab. The CDR3 DNA is TGTGCCAGCAGCGTGAACAGGATAGGCGATCAGCCCCAGCATTTT. It yields the protein CASSVNRIGDQPQHF.